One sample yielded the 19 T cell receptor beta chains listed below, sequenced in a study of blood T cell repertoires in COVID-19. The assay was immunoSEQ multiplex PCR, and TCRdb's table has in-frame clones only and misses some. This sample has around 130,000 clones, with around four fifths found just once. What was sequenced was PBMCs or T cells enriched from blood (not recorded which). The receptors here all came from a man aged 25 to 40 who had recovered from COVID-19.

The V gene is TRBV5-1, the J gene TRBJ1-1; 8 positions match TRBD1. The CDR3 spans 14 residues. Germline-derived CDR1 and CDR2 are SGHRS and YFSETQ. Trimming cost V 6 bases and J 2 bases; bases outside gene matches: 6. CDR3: CASTQAGGNTEAFF. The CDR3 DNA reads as TGCGCCAGCACACAAGCAGGGGGCAACACTGAAGCTTTCTTT.

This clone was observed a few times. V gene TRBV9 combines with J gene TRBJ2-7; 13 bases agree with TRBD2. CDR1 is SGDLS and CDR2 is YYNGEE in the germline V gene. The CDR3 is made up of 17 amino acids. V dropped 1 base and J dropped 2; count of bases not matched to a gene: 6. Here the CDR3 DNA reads TGTGCCAGCAGCGTACTTCCCGGGACTAGCGGGACCTACGAGCAGTACTTC. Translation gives CASSVLPGTSGTYEQYF.

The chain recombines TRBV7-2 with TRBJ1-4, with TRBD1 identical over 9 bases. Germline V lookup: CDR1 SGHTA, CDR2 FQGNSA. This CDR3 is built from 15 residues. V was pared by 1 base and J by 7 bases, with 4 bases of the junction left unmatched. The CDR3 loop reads CASSLGDRVGEKLFF. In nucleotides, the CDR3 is TGTGCCAGCAGCTTAGGGGACAGGGTTGGTGAAAAACTGTTTTTT. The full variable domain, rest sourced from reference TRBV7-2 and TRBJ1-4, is GAGVSQSPSNKVTEKGKDVELRCDPISGHTALYWYRQSLGQGLEFLIYFQGNSAPDKSGLPSDRFSAERTGGSVSTLTIQRTQQEDSAVYLCASSLGDRVGEKLFFGSGTQLSVL.

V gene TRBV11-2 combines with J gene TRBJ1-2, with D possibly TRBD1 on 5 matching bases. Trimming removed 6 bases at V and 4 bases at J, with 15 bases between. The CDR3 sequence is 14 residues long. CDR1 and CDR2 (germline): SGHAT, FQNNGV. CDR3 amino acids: CASSPWGGLYGYTF. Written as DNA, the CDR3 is TGTGCCAGCAGTCCCTGGGGGGGTCTCTATGGCTACACCTTC.

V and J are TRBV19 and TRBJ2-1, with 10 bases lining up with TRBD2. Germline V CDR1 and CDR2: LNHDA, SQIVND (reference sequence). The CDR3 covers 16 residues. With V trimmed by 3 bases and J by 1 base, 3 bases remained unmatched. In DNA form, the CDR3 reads TGTGCCAGTAGTATCATAGCGGGAGGTTCCTACAATGAGCAGTTCTTC. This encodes CASSIIAGGSYNEQFF.

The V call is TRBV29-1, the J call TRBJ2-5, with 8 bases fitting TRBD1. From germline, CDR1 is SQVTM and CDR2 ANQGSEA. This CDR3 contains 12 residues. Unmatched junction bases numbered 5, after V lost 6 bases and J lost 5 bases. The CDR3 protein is CSVYGQGETQYF. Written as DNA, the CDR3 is TGCAGCGTCTACGGACAGGGCGAGACCCAGTACTTC.

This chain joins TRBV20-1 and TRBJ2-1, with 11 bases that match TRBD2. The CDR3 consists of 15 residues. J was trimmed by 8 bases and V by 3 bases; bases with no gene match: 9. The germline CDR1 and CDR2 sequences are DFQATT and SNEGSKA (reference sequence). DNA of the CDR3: TGCAGTGCTAGTCTCACCGGGACTAGCGGAGATGAGCAGTTCTTC. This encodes CSASLTGTSGDEQFF.

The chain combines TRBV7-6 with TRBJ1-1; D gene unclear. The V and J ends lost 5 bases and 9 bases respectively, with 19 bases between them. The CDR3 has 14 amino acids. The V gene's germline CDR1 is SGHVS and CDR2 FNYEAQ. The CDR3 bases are TGTGCCAGCAGCCAGCCTGAGGCGGGCTGGAAAGCTTTCTTT. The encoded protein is CASSQPEAGWKAFF.

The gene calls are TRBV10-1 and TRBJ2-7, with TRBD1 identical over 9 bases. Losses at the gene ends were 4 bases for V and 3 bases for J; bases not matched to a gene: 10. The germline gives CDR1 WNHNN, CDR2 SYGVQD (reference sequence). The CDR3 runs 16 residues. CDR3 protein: CASSGQTGGLLYEQYF. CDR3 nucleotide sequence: TGCGCCAGCAGTGGTCAAACAGGGGGCTTGCTCTACGAGCAGTACTTC.

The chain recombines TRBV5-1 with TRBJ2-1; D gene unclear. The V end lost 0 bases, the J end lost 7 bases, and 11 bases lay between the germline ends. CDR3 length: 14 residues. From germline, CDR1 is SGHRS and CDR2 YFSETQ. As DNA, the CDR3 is TGCGCCAGCAGCTTGGAGCTAGTTCCGAATGAGCAGTTCTTC. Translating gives CASSLELVPNEQFF.

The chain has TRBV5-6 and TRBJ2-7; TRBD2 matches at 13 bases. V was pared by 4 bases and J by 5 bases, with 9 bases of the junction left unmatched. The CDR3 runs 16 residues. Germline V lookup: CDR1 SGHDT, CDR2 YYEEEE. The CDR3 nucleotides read TGTGCCAGCAGCCAACGGACTAGCGGGAGTATGCACGAGCAGTACTTC. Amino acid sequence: CASSQRTSGSMHEQYF.

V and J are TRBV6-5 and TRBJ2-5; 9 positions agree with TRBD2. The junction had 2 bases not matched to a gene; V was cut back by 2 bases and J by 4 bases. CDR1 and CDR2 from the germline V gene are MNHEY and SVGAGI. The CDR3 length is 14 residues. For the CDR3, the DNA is TGTGCCAGCAGTTACAGAGCGGGAGGAGAGACCCAGTACTTC. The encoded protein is CASSYRAGGETQYF.

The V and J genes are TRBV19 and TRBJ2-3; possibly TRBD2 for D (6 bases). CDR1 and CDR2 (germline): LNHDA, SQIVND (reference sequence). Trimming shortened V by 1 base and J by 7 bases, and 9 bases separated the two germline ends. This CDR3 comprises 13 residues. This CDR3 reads CASSIVADNTQYF. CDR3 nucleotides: TGTGCCAGTAGTATAGTAGCGGACAATACGCAGTATTTT.

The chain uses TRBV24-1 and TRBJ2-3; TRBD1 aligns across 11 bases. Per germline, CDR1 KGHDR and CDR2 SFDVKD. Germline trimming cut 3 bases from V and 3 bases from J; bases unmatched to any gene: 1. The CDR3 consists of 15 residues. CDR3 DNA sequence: TGTGCCACCAGTGATAGGGACAGGGGGACAGATACGCAGTATTTT. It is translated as CATSDRDRGTDTQYF.

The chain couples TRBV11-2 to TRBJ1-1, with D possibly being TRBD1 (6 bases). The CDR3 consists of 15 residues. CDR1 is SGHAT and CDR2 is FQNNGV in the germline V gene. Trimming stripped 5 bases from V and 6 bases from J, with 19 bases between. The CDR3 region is CASSELQGVVAEAFF. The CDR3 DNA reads TGTGCCAGCAGCGAACTACAGGGAGTTGTGGCTGAAGCTTTCTTT.

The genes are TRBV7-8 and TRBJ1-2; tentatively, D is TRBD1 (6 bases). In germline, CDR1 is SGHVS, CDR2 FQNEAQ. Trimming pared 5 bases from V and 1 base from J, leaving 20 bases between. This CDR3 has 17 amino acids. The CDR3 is CASSPNRDPGHNYGYTF. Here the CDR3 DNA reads TGTGCCAGCAGCCCTAACCGTGACCCGGGACATAACTATGGCTACACCTTC.

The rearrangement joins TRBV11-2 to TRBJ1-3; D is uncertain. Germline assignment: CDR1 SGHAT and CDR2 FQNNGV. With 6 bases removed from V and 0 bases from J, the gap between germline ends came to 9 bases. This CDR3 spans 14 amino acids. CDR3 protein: CASSTMSSGNTIYF. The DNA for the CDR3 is TGTGCCAGCAGTACGATGAGCTCTGGAAACACCATATATTTT.

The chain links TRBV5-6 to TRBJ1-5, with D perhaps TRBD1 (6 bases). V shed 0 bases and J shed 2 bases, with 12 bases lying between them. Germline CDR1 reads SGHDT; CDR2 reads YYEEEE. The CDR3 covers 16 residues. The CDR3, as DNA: TGTGCCAGCAGCTTGGCCGCAGGGGCTGGCAATCAGCCCCAGCATTTT. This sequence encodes CASSLAAGAGNQPQHF. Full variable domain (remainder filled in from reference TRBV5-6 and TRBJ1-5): DAGVTQSPTHLIKTRGQQVTLRCSPKSGHDTVSWYQQALGQGPQFIFQYYEEEERQRGNFPDRFSGHQFPNYSSELNVNALLLGDSALYLCASSLAAGAGNQPQHFGDGTRLSIL.

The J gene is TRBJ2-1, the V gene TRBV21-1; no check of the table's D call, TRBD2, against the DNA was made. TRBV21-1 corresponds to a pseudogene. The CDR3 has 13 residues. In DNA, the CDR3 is TGTGCCAGCAGCAGGGAGGGGTACAATGAGCAGTTCTTC. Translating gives CASSREGYNEQFF.